A single sample is the source of the 20 T cell receptor beta chains below, sequenced in a study of identical twins. TCRdb re-called the 5' RACE reads through MiXCR, storing one row per CDR3 protein. The sample gives 550,000 to 700,000 distinct CDR3 sequences, nearly 10% of which show up once; around 3.1% is in the top ten. This same sample was also part of a study on yellow fever vaccine responses in identical twins.

The source material was PBMCs. The receptors here all came from a woman between 18 and 30 years old in good health.

This clonotype was found many times. The chain combines TRBV20-1 with TRBJ2-1, with a possible D match to TRBD2 (6 bases). From germline, CDR1 is DFQATT and CDR2 SNEGSKA (reference sequence). The CDR3 has 15 amino acids. V lost 3 bases and J lost 3, with 15 bases in between. CDR3 residues: CSARPSGRDYNEQFF. CDR3 nucleotides: TGCAGTGCTAGGCCGTCCGGGAGAGACTACAATGAGCAGTTCTTC.

This clonotype was seen only a few times. V gene TRBV6-2 or TRBV6-3 combines with J gene TRBJ2-2; D ambiguous. Germline CDR1 MNHEY, CDR2 SVGEGT. CDR3 length: 16 residues. Trimming left V 4 bases short and J 5 bases short, with 17 bases between. CDR3 nucleotides: TGTGCCAGCAGTTTTGGCTGGGGTACCCAGACCGGGGAGCTGTTTTTT. Protein sequence: CASSFGWGTQTGELFF.

The V call is TRBV19, the J call TRBJ2-7; no firm D call. Germline assignment: CDR1 LNHDA and CDR2 SQIVND (reference sequence). Trimming shortened V by 2 bases and J by 3 bases, and 11 bases separated the two germline ends. The CDR3 runs to 14 residues. The CDR3 DNA follows: TGTGCCAGTAGTATAAAAGCGACCTACTACGAGCAGTACTTC. It encodes CASSIKATYYEQYF.

At least ten counts were recorded for this clonotype. V and J are TRBV7-2 and TRBJ1-1, with D tentatively TRBD1 (5 bases). The germline V gene has CDR1 SGHTA and CDR2 FQGNSA. The CDR3 consists of 14 residues. The V end lost 3 bases, the J end lost 3 bases, and 11 bases lay between the germline ends. The CDR3, as DNA: TGTGCCAGCAGCTTGATCAGGGAGTACACTGAAGCTTTCTTT. As protein: CASSLIREYTEAFF. The full variable domain, its missing parts supplied by reference TRBV7-2 and TRBJ1-1, is GAGVSQSPSNKVTEKGKDVELRCDPISGHTALYWYRQSLGQGLEFLIYFQGNSAPDKSGLPSDRFSAERTGGSVSTLTIQRTQQEDSAVYLCASSLIREYTEAFFGQGTRLTVV.

The chain employs TRBV7-9 and TRBJ2-3; 12 bases are a match to TRBD1. The V segment lost 5 bases and the J segment 4 bases; nucleotides outside the gene matches: 7. Germline assignment: CDR1 SEHNR and CDR2 FQNEAQ (reference sequence). There are 16 residues in the CDR3. Here the CDR3 DNA reads TGTGCCAGCAGCCCCCGGGACAGGGGGCCCCCAGATACGCAGTATTTT. This gives the protein CASSPRDRGPPDTQYF.

The V gene is TRBV6-5, the J gene TRBJ2-5; possibly TRBD2 for D (5 bases). This CDR3 has 13 amino acids. Trimming left V 0 bases short and J 9 bases short, with 11 bases between. Germline V gene lookup returns CDR1 MNHEY and CDR2 SVGAGI. The CDR3 coding sequence is TGTGCCAGCAGTTACTCGGCTAGCCTCCCCCAGTACTTC. Encoded protein: CASSYSASLPQYF.

This clonotype was counted a few times. The rearrangement uses TRBV7-2 and TRBJ2-1; no clear D. Trimming took 0 bases from V and 1 from J, leaving 13 bases between them. Germline loops: CDR1 SGHTA, CDR2 FQGNSA. CDR3 size: 17 residues. The CDR3 loop is CASSLARTHGSYNEQFF. As DNA, the CDR3 is TGTGCCAGCAGCTTAGCCCGTACCCATGGGTCCTACAATGAGCAGTTCTTC. Variable domain in full (rest from reference TRBV7-2 and TRBJ2-1): GAGVSQSPSNKVTEKGKDVELRCDPISGHTALYWYRQSLGQGLEFLIYFQGNSAPDKSGLPSDRFSAERTGGSVSTLTIQRTQQEDSAVYLCASSLARTHGSYNEQFFGPGTRLTVL.

The chain links TRBV6-6 to TRBJ1-2, with D possibly being TRBD1 (5 bases). CDR3 length: 12 amino acids. Germline values: CDR1 MNHNY, CDR2 SVGAGI (reference sequence). The V end lost 10 bases, the J end lost 4 bases, and 13 bases lay between the germline ends. CDR3 region: CATMTETYGYTF. The DNA for the CDR3 is TGTGCCACAATGACAGAGACCTATGGCTACACCTTC.

V usage is TRBV11-2 and J usage is TRBJ2-1; 8 bases are shared with TRBD2. V lost 0 bases to trimming and J lost 9 bases; unmatched junction nucleotides: 7. CDR3 size: 15 residues. Germline V gene sequence: CDR1 SGHAT, CDR2 FQNNGV. The CDR3 nucleotides read TGTGCCAGCAGCTTAGATCTCGGGGGGGGCACTGAGCAGTTCTTC. Translating it yields CASSLDLGGGTEQFF.

Turning to this clonotype: Given a much more abundant clone one base away, this may be a read error. The chain uses TRBV20-1 and TRBJ2-5; D possibly matches TRBD1 or TRBD2 (5 bases each). The germline CDR1 and CDR2 sequences are DFQATT and SNEGSKA (reference sequence). This CDR3 contains 12 residues. V dropped 4 bases and J dropped 7 bases, with 13 bases sitting between them. This CDR3 reads CSATQIGATQYF. In DNA, the CDR3 is TGCAGTGCTACCCAGATCGGGGCGACCCAGTACTTC.

This clonotype was found a few times. This sequence joins TRBV7-6 and TRBJ1-2; D remains ambiguous. CDR1 SGHVS and CDR2 FNYEAQ come from the germline V gene. Trimming shortened V by 3 bases and J by 0 bases, and 8 bases separated the two germline ends. CDR3 length: 14 amino acids. The CDR3 sequence is CASSFLRSNYGYTF. As DNA, the CDR3 is TGTGCCAGCAGCTTTCTACGGTCTAACTATGGCTACACCTTC.

This rearrangement joins TRBV6-6 to TRBJ1-5; D ambiguous. Trimming took off 8 bases at V and 11 bases at J, with 13 bases between the two ends. The CDR3 consists of 11 residues. Germline values: CDR1 MNHNY, CDR2 SVGAGI (reference sequence). CDR3 sequence: CASASLESQHF. DNA for the CDR3: TGTGCCAGCGCCTCTTTAGAGTCCCAGCATTTT.

The chain carries TRBV7-6 and TRBJ2-1; a possible D gene is TRBD1 (6 bases). In germline, CDR1 is SGHVS, CDR2 FNYEAQ. V was trimmed by 5 bases and J by 4 bases, leaving 15 bases between them. The CDR3 is 15 amino acids. Written as DNA, the CDR3 is TGTGCCAGCAGCCCCTACCGGGACACTTACAATGAGCAGTTCTTC. Protein: CASSPYRDTYNEQFF.

The sample holds a few counts of this clonotype. The V call is TRBV5-5, the J call TRBJ2-7; 11 bases match TRBD2. CDR3 length: 17 residues. The germline CDR1 and CDR2 sequences are SGHKS and YYEKEE (reference sequence). Trimming cost V 4 bases and J 0 bases; bases outside gene matches: 9. The CDR3 spells CASSKVLTSGGSYEQYF. The CDR3 bases are TGTGCCAGCAGCAAGGTGCTTACTAGCGGGGGCTCCTACGAGCAGTACTTC.

The chain combines TRBV2 with TRBJ2-1; D might be TRBD1 (5 bases). From germline, CDR1 is SNHLY and CDR2 FYNNEI. The CDR3 is 14 residues long. Trimming removed 9 bases from V and 8 bases from J, with 20 bases in between. CDR3 DNA sequence: TGTGCCAGTGCTGGACACCCGGTGGTTGATGAGCAGTTCTTC. The encoded protein is CASAGHPVVDEQFF.

This clonotype was observed at least ten times. The chain carries TRBV5-1 and TRBJ2-7, with 7 bases lining up with TRBD1. In germline, CDR1 is SGHRS, CDR2 YFSETQ. CDR3 length equals 16 residues. V lost 4 bases to trimming and J lost 1 base; unmatched junction nucleotides: 11. CDR3 sequence reads: CASSGNRGSVSYEQYF. The CDR3 DNA is TGCGCCAGCAGCGGAAACAGGGGATCTGTATCCTACGAGCAGTACTTC. Using reference TRBV5-1 and TRBJ2-7 for the parts outside the CDR3, the full variable domain is KAGVTQTPRYLIKTRGQQVTLSCSPISGHRSVSWYQQTPGQGLQFLFEYFSETQRNKGNFPGRFSGRQFSNSRSEMNVSTLELGDSALYLCASSGNRGSVSYEQYFGPGTRLTVT.

This clonotype has just a few counts. This chain uses TRBV6-5 with TRBJ1-1, with D possibly matching TRBD1 (5 bases). The germline gives CDR1 MNHEY, CDR2 SVGAGI. There are 14 residues in the CDR3. Trimming took off 2 bases at V and 1 base at J, with 8 bases between the two ends. The DNA for the CDR3 is TGTGCCAGCAGTTACGACAGACCGAACACTGAAGCTTTCTTT. This sequence encodes CASSYDRPNTEAFF.

The chain uses TRBV5-1 and TRBJ1-6, with D possibly being TRBD1 (5 bases). This CDR3 is 18 amino acids long. CDR1 and CDR2 (germline): SGHRS, YFSETQ. The V gene lost 1 base and the J gene lost 9 bases, with 23 bases spanning the gap. The CDR3 region is CASSLWVSTGTSGSPLHF. In DNA form, the CDR3 reads TGCGCCAGCAGCTTGTGGGTTTCGACCGGGACCTCTGGTTCACCCCTCCACTTT.

This clonotype was detected a few times. The rearrangement uses TRBV29-1 and TRBJ2-7, with 8 bases that match TRBD2. Trimming removed 6 bases from V and 3 bases from J; junction bases left unmatched: 4. This CDR3 comprises 12 residues. The germline V gene encodes CDR1 SQVTM and CDR2 ANQGSEA. The CDR3 sequence: CSVGTSYYEQYF. In nucleotides, the CDR3 is TGCAGCGTGGGGACTAGTTACTACGAGCAGTACTTC.

This clonotype was seen many times. The V call is TRBV7-9, the J call TRBJ1-2, with D tentatively TRBD1 (5 bases). Per the germline V gene, CDR1 is SEHNR and CDR2 is FQNEAQ (reference sequence). V dropped 0 bases and J dropped 4 bases, with 12 bases sitting between them. The CDR3 has 15 residues. In nucleotides, the CDR3 is TGTGCCAGCAGCTTAGCGGGAAGGACAAGCTATGGCTACACCTTC. This gives the protein CASSLAGRTSYGYTF.